The 25 T cell receptor beta chains presented below share a single source sample, sequenced in a study of cytomegalovirus exposure and HLA in healthy donors. Assay used: immunoSEQ multiplex PCR; TCRdb lists only in-frame clones, some missing. The sample includes about 330,000 clones, about 90% seen only once; the top ten take approximately 1.1%. The sequencing sample was made of PBMCs. Every receptor here comes from a woman aged 25 to 39 in good health and CMV-seropositive.

The gene calls are TRBV29-1 and TRBJ2-5; tentative D call: TRBD1 (5 bases). The V end lost 1 base, the J end lost 3 bases, and 9 bases lay between the germline ends. Germline V gene lookup returns CDR1 SQVTM and CDR2 ANQGSEA. The CDR3 spans 13 residues. This CDR3 is CSVEGKGKETQYF. The CDR3 nucleotides read TGCAGCGTTGAAGGAAAGGGGAAAGAGACCCAGTACTTC.

The rearrangement links TRBV4-1 to TRBJ2-7; the D gene is possibly TRBD2 (5 bases). Germline loops: CDR1 MGHRA, CDR2 YSYEKL. CDR3 length: 14 residues. V shed 0 bases and J shed 3 bases, with 9 bases lying between them. The CDR3 region is CASSQEGAYYEQYF. CDR3 in DNA: TGCGCCAGCAGCCAAGAGGGAGCATACTACGAGCAGTACTTC.

This clone has only a few counts. The chain joins TRBV9 to TRBJ1-1; D possibly corresponds to TRBD1 (5 bases). V dropped 0 bases and J dropped 6 bases, with 9 bases sitting between them. This CDR3 has 13 amino acids. From germline, CDR1 is SGDLS and CDR2 YYNGEE. DNA of the CDR3: TGTGCCAGCAGCGTAGCTGCAGGGCCTGAAGCTTTCTTT. Translating it yields CASSVAAGPEAFF.

This chain connects TRBV7-9 to TRBJ1-4; D ambiguous. This CDR3 is built from 13 residues. Germline CDR1 reads SEHNR; CDR2 reads FQNEAQ (reference sequence). Trimming removed 5 bases at V and 7 bases at J, with 11 bases between. The CDR3 sequence: CASSKRGGEKLFF. The DNA for the CDR3 is TGTGCCAGCAGCAAAAGAGGCGGTGAAAAACTGTTTTTT.

The genes are TRBV15 and TRBJ1-1; D is unresolved. Per germline, CDR1 LNHNV and CDR2 YYDKDF (reference sequence). The V gene lost 1 base and the J gene lost 1 base, with 10 bases spanning the gap. This CDR3 comprises 15 residues. The CDR3 bases are TGTGCCACCAGCAGAGCGCTACACGAGAACACTGAAGCTTTCTTT. Translated, it gives CATSRALHENTEAFF.

The chain links TRBV27 to TRBJ2-1, with D perhaps being TRBD1 or TRBD2 (6 bases each). Germline V gene sequence: CDR1 MNHEY, CDR2 SMNVEV (reference sequence). The CDR3 covers 15 residues. Trimming took off 2 bases at V and 6 bases at J, with 14 bases between the two ends. CDR3 nucleotide sequence: TGTGCCAGCAGTTTAGTCACGGGGGCGCCCAATGAGCAGTTCTTC. The encoded protein is CASSLVTGAPNEQFF.

V and J are TRBV7-6 and TRBJ2-7, with D maybe TRBD1 (6 bases). Trimming took 5 bases from V and 5 from J, leaving 10 bases between them. Germline-derived CDR1 and CDR2 are SGHVS and FNYEAQ. This CDR3 has 12 amino acids. This CDR3 reads CASSDQGNEQYF. CDR3 nucleotide sequence: TGTGCCAGCAGCGATCAGGGGAACGAGCAGTACTTC. Based on the CDR3 plus reference TRBV7-6 and TRBJ2-7, the full variable domain is GAGVSQSPRYKVTKRGQDVALRCDPISGHVSLYWYRQALGQGPEFLTYFNYEAQQDKSGLPNDRFSAERPEGSISTLTIQRTEQRDSAMYRCASSDQGNEQYFGPGTRLTVT.

The chain joins TRBV7-2 to TRBJ2-2; 10 bases align to TRBD2. J lost 5 bases, V lost 7 bases, and 10 bases had no gene match. CDR1 is SGHTA and CDR2 is FQGNSA in the germline V gene. This CDR3 has 16 amino acids. Written as DNA, the CDR3 is TGTGCCAGCACCCACCGACTAGCGGGCGCTACCGGGGAGCTGTTTTTT. This translates into CASTHRLAGATGELFF. The whole variable domain, remainder taken from reference TRBV7-2 and TRBJ2-2, is GAGVSQSPSNKVTEKGKDVELRCDPISGHTALYWYRQSLGQGLEFLIYFQGNSAPDKSGLPSDRFSAERTGGSVSTLTIQRTQQEDSAVYLCASTHRLAGATGELFFGEGSRLTVL.

The V gene is TRBV9, the J gene TRBJ1-3; 7 bases fit TRBD1. V dropped 3 bases and J dropped 4; count of bases not matched to a gene: 4. CDR3 length equals 14 residues. Germline assignment: CDR1 SGDLS and CDR2 YYNGEE. The CDR3 sequence is CASSATGYGNTIYF. In DNA, the CDR3 is TGTGCCAGCAGCGCGACAGGGTACGGAAACACCATATATTTT.

This sequence joins TRBV5-6 and TRBJ2-5; a possible D gene is TRBD2 (5 bases). Germline assignment: CDR1 SGHDT and CDR2 YYEEEE. This CDR3 comprises 15 residues. Trimming took 0 bases from V and 4 from J, leaving 13 bases between them. The DNA for the CDR3 is TGTGCCAGCAGCTTGGAAGCTGGTCGGGGAGAGACCCAGTACTTC. Protein sequence: CASSLEAGRGETQYF.

V and J are TRBV10-3 and TRBJ2-5; no firm D call. CDR1 ENHRY and CDR2 SYGVKD come from the germline V gene. The V end lost 2 bases, the J end lost 5 bases, and 9 bases lay between the germline ends. The CDR3 is 13 amino acids. The CDR3 coding sequence is TGTGCCATCAGTGAGCCCCCGCGGGAGACCCAGTACTTC. It is translated as CAISEPPRETQYF.

This chain connects TRBV9 to TRBJ2-2; D tentatively reads TRBD1 or TRBD2 (5 bases each). The CDR3 runs to 16 residues. Trimming pared 0 bases from V and 2 bases from J, leaving 11 bases between. CDR1 SGDLS and CDR2 YYNGEE come from the germline V gene. CDR3 nucleotide sequence: TGTGCCAGCAGCGTAGTGGCCCGGGACAACACCGGGGAGCTGTTTTTT. It encodes CASSVVARDNTGELFF.

J is TRBJ2-7 and V is TRBV28; either TRBD1 or TRBD2 may supply D (5 bases each). From germline, CDR1 is MDHEN and CDR2 SYDVKM. The CDR3 is 15 residues long. V was trimmed by 4 bases and J by 5 bases, leaving 18 bases between them. As DNA, the CDR3 is TGTGCCAGCAGTTCCCCTCGAGGGGTGAGCGACGAGCAGTACTTC. Its translation is CASSSPRGVSDEQYF.

The chain is built from TRBV15 and TRBJ2-2; D call uncertain. There are 15 residues in the CDR3. The V end lost 5 bases, the J end lost 1 base, and 11 bases lay between the germline ends. Germline V gene lookup returns CDR1 LNHNV and CDR2 YYDKDF (reference sequence). The CDR3 sequence: CATSSHQQNTGELFF. CDR3 nucleotide sequence: TGTGCCACCAGCTCACACCAGCAGAACACCGGGGAGCTGTTTTTT.

The genes are TRBV19 and TRBJ2-5; D might be TRBD1 or TRBD2, each matching 5 bases. The CDR3 consists of 15 residues. The V end was cut by 5 bases, the J end by 4 bases, with 17 bases between. Germline V gene data show CDR1 as LNHDA and CDR2 as SQIVND (reference sequence). Here the CDR3 reads CASSGATSEPETQYF. CDR3 DNA sequence: TGTGCCAGTAGTGGGGCCACTAGTGAGCCAGAGACCCAGTACTTC.

This clone has just a few counts. The chain employs TRBV9 and TRBJ2-1, with 8 bases lining up with TRBD1. Trimming cost V 5 bases and J 0 bases; bases outside gene matches: 7. CDR1 is SGDLS and CDR2 is YYNGEE in the germline V gene. There are 16 residues in the CDR3. This chain's CDR3 is CASSPGGQLSYNEQFF. The CDR3 DNA sequence: TGTGCCAGCAGTCCAGGGGGCCAACTCTCCTACAATGAGCAGTTCTTC.

The J gene is TRBJ2-6, the V gene TRBV27; D uncertain. The CDR3 contains 15 residues. Germline CDR1 MNHEY, CDR2 SMNVEV (reference sequence). V was shortened by 7 bases and J by 4 bases, with 14 bases between the two germline ends. The CDR3 reads CASKKVFAGANVLTF. The CDR3, as DNA: TGTGCCAGCAAGAAGGTGTTCGCGGGGGCCAACGTCCTGACTTTC.

The chain joins TRBV29-1 to TRBJ2-6, with D perhaps given as TRBD1 or TRBD2 (6 bases each). Germline lookup yields CDR1 SQVTM and CDR2 ANQGSEA. Between the trimmed V and J ends, which lost 1 base and 0 bases, there was a span of 13 bases. This CDR3 comprises 17 residues. DNA for the CDR3: TGCAGCGTTGAAGCGGGGGCCTCCTCCTCTGGGGCCAACGTCCTGACTTTC. Amino acid sequence: CSVEAGASSSGANVLTF.

The V gene is TRBV30, the J gene TRBJ2-1; possible D gene TRBD1, 5 bases. V shed 4 bases and J shed 5 bases, with 12 bases lying between them. This CDR3 is built from 13 residues. Germline-derived CDR1 and CDR2 are GTSNPN and SVGIG (reference sequence). The CDR3 spells CAWNRKGHNEQFF. The CDR3 nucleotides are TGTGCCTGGAACAGGAAGGGCCACAATGAGCAGTTCTTC.

The genes are TRBV6-5 and TRBJ2-7; 8 bases are a match to TRBD1. Germline CDR1 MNHEY, CDR2 SVGAGI. J lost 4 bases, V lost 0 bases, and 8 bases had no gene match. This CDR3 region has 16 residues. The CDR3 spells CASSYSPTGVLYEQYF. CDR3 DNA sequence: TGTGCCAGCAGTTACTCGCCGACAGGGGTGTTATACGAGCAGTACTTC.

The V gene is TRBV6-1, the J gene TRBJ2-5; D not resolved. V gave up 4 bases and J gave up 1 base, with 7 bases separating them. Germline V gives CDR1 MNHNS, CDR2 SASEGT. This CDR3 is 13 amino acids long. The DNA for the CDR3 is TGTGCCAGCAGTGTCCGAGCCCAAGAGACCCAGTACTTC. It encodes CASSVRAQETQYF.

This sequence joins TRBV25-1 and TRBJ2-1; D remains unclear. Trimming took 4 bases from V and 6 from J, leaving 4 bases between them. Germline CDR1 MGHDK, CDR2 SYGVNS. The CDR3 is 11 amino acids. The CDR3: CASSAGNEQFF. The CDR3 coding sequence is TGTGCCAGCAGTGCGGGCAATGAGCAGTTCTTC.

V gene TRBV29-1 combines with J gene TRBJ2-5, with 7 bases lining up with TRBD1. The CDR3 consists of 12 residues. Germline values: CDR1 SQVTM, CDR2 ANQGSEA. Unmatched junction bases numbered 1, after V lost 4 bases and J lost 2 bases. This CDR3 is CSVGQGQETQYF. CDR3 nucleotides: TGCAGCGTTGGACAGGGTCAAGAGACCCAGTACTTC.

The V call is TRBV27, the J call TRBJ2-1; 7 bases map to TRBD2. Trimming removed 7 bases from V and 9 bases from J; junction bases left unmatched: 18. Per the germline V gene, CDR1 is MNHEY and CDR2 is SMNVEV (reference sequence). This CDR3 is built from 16 residues. The CDR3 nucleotides read TGTGCCAGCAAACCCCGAATCCAGCGGGGTACGGGTGAGCAGTTCTTC. It yields the protein CASKPRIQRGTGEQFF.

The rearrangement joins TRBV9 to TRBJ2-2; no definite D call. V was shortened by 1 base and J by 6 bases, with 10 bases between the two germline ends. The CDR3 runs 14 residues. Per germline, CDR1 SGDLS and CDR2 YYNGEE. CDR3 protein: CASSVRETAGELFF. The DNA of the CDR3 is TGTGCCAGCAGCGTAAGAGAGACGGCCGGGGAGCTGTTTTTT. Supplemented by reference TRBV9 and TRBJ2-2, the full variable domain reads DSGVTQTPKHLITATGQRVTLRCSPRSGDLSVYWYQQSLDQGLQFLIQYYNGEERAKGNILERFSAQQFPDLHSELNLSSLELGDSALYFCASSVRETAGELFFGEGSRLTVL.